The next 23 T cell receptor beta chains were all read from a single sample in a study of CD8+CD57+ T cells in acquired aplastic anemia. TCR beta VDJ combinations and CDR3 sequences were profiled from genomic DNA. TCRdb analysed the reads with MiXCR anew, one entry per CDR3 protein. The sample holds a few hundred thousand distinct CDR3 sequences, roughly 33% seen once. Sequencing used sorted CD4+, CD8+, or CD8+CD57+ T cells (not recorded which) from PBMCs. The receptors here all came from a human donor in good health, serving as a control.

There are many counts of this clonotype. The J gene is TRBJ1-6, the V gene TRBV6-4; possible D gene TRBD1, 5 bases. There are 14 residues in the CDR3. Between the trimmed V and J ends, which lost 6 bases and 11 bases, there was a span of 17 bases. Per germline, CDR1 MRHNA and CDR2 SNTAGT. CDR3 in amino acids: CASSETALGAPLHF. CDR3 DNA: TGTGCCAGCAGCGAGACAGCCCTCGGGGCACCCCTCCACTTT.

The chain is built from TRBV4-1 and TRBJ1-5; no reliable D call. CDR3 size: 13 residues. V was clipped by 0 bases and J by 8 bases, with 8 bases between them. Germline CDR1 is MGHRA and CDR2 is YSYEKL. The CDR3 reads CASSQDVRKPQHF. CDR3 nucleotides: TGCGCCAGCAGCCAAGACGTACGGAAGCCCCAGCATTTT.

The chain has TRBV5-1 and TRBJ2-2; tentatively, D is TRBD1 (6 bases). Germline-derived CDR1 and CDR2 are SGHRS and YFSETQ. V was shortened by 4 bases and J by 3 bases, with 16 bases between the two germline ends. This CDR3 region has 16 residues. The CDR3 here is CASSTDPPGDTGELFF. The CDR3 DNA sequence: TGCGCCAGCAGCACGGACCCCCCAGGGGACACCGGGGAGCTGTTTTTT.

This chain uses TRBV4-1 with TRBJ1-5; D gene uncertain. The CDR3 length is 15 residues. V lost 1 base and J 0 bases, leaving 7 bases between the germline ends. Germline values: CDR1 MGHRA, CDR2 YSYEKL. The CDR3 region has the DNA TGCGCCAGCAGCCAAGTATCTTTTAGCAATCAGCCCCAGCATTTT. Encoded protein: CASSQVSFSNQPQHF.

This clonotype was seen repeatedly, ten times or more. The rearrangement uses TRBV19 and TRBJ1-2, with a weak D call TRBD1 (5 bases). Germline values: CDR1 LNHDA, CDR2 SQIVND (reference sequence). The ends were cut back, 4 bases at V and 8 bases at J, with 20 bases in the middle. The CDR3 sequence is 15 residues long. The CDR3 protein is CASSTKGRTGPGYTF. In DNA, the CDR3 is TGTGCCAGTAGTACCAAGGGAAGGACGGGGCCAGGCTACACCTTC.

This clonotype appeared a few times. The chain couples TRBV5-1 to TRBJ2-1; 9 bases align to TRBD2. V trimming: 2 bases; J trimming: 7 bases; junction bases outside the gene matches: 4. This CDR3 is built from 14 residues. From germline, CDR1 is SGHRS and CDR2 YFSETQ. CDR3 DNA sequence: TGCGCCAGCAGCTTAAGCGGGGGGCCTAATGAGCAGTTCTTC. Its protein is CASSLSGGPNEQFF.

The chain employs TRBV18 and TRBJ1-1; no clear D. The germline V gene encodes CDR1 KGHSH and CDR2 LQKENI. V gave up 1 base and J gave up 7 bases, with 7 bases separating them. This CDR3 region has 12 residues. The CDR3 spells CASSPRGSEAFF. In DNA, the CDR3 is TGTGCCAGCTCACCACGAGGGAGTGAAGCTTTCTTT.

This rearrangement joins TRBV20-1 to TRBJ1-6; 11 nucleotides align to TRBD1. CDR1 is DFQATT and CDR2 is SNEGSKA in the germline V gene (reference sequence). The CDR3 is made up of 15 amino acids. J gave up 10 bases and V 0 bases, and 5 bases lay outside the gene matches. The DNA for the CDR3 is TGCAGTGCTAGAGATGGGGGACAGGGGGGATCACCCCTCCACTTT. Its protein product is CSARDGGQGGSPLHF.

This clonotype showed up many times. This chain uses TRBV6-1 with TRBJ2-3; TRBD1 aligns across 7 bases. V shed 6 bases, J shed 2 bases, and the junction held 5 bases outside the gene matches. This CDR3 contains 14 residues. Germline V CDR1 and CDR2: MNHNS, SASEGT. CDR3 sequence reads: CASRPDRTTDTQYF. Written as DNA, the CDR3 is TGTGCCAGCAGACCGGACAGGACCACAGATACGCAGTATTTT.

The chain is built from TRBV12-3 or TRBV12-4 and TRBJ1-2, with D possibly being TRBD1 (5 bases). The V gene lost 6 bases and the J gene lost 8 bases, with 13 bases spanning the gap. This CDR3 has 12 amino acids. This CDR3 is CASRMGRLGYTF. CDR3 bases: TGTGCCAGCAGAATGGGACGGTTGGGCTACACCTTC.

This CDR3 is CASSLVAGGYDTQYF. The CDR3 DNA reads as TGTGCCAGCAGCTTAGTGGCTGGAGGATACGATACGCAGTATTTT. The J gene is TRBJ2-3, the V gene TRBV11-2; the D gene is possibly TRBD2 (5 bases). Germline V gene lookup returns CDR1 SGHAT and CDR2 FQNNGV. Trimming removed 1 base from V and 6 bases from J, with 14 bases in between. CDR3 size: 15 residues.

This clonotype was recorded at least ten times. J is TRBJ2-7 and V is TRBV5-7; tentative D call: TRBD2 (6 bases). TRBV5-7 is placed among ORFs of uncertain function. The CDR3 extends over 15 amino acids. V was shortened by 4 bases and J by 1 base, with 15 bases between the two germline ends. In DNA, the CDR3 is TGTGCCAGCAGCCGACGGGAGTCTCTATCCTACGAGCAGTACTTC. It specifies CASSRRESLSYEQYF.

This clonotype was counted at least ten times. This chain connects TRBV11-2 to TRBJ2-7; D is undetermined. Per germline, CDR1 SGHAT and CDR2 FQNNGV. The CDR3 has 15 amino acids. Trimming took off 5 bases at V and 0 bases at J, with 14 bases between the two ends. The CDR3 bases are TGTGCCAGCAGCCTCATGTCAGTAACCTCCTACGAGCAGTACTTC. It codes for CASSLMSVTSYEQYF.

There are many counts of this clonotype. This rearrangement joins TRBV20-1 to TRBJ2-7; a possible D gene is TRBD1 (5 bases). The CDR3 sequence is 15 residues long. Germline V gives CDR1 DFQATT, CDR2 SNEGSKA (reference sequence). Trimming removed 5 bases at V and 0 bases at J, with 17 bases between. The CDR3 loop is CSAYPQGTYSYEQYF. The DNA of the CDR3 is TGCAGTGCTTATCCTCAGGGCACGTACTCCTACGAGCAGTACTTC.

This clonotype was seen a few times. This chain joins TRBV12-3 or TRBV12-4 and TRBJ1-4; a weak D match, TRBD1 (5 bases). V was cut by 7 bases and J by 8 bases, with 20 bases left in between. The CDR3 is made up of 15 amino acids. This CDR3 reads CASNERGTQAEKLFF. CDR3 nucleotide sequence: TGTGCCAGCAACGAGAGGGGAACCCAAGCCGAAAAACTGTTTTTT.

The chain has TRBV2 and TRBJ2-7; TRBD1 matches at 8 bases. Germline lookup yields CDR1 SNHLY and CDR2 FYNNEI. Trimming removed 8 bases from V and 0 bases from J; junction bases left unmatched: 9. This CDR3 contains 15 residues. The CDR3 sequence: CASGMTGQVSYEQYF. CDR3 bases: TGTGCCAGCGGCATGACGGGACAGGTCTCCTACGAGCAGTACTTC.

In its sample, this clonotype was seen a few times. This rearrangement joins TRBV5-1 to TRBJ2-2; 8 bases are shared with TRBD1. V shed 1 base and J 0 bases; nucleotides not matched to a gene: 11. Per germline, CDR1 SGHRS and CDR2 YFSETQ. There are 19 residues in the CDR3. The DNA for the CDR3 is TGCGCCAGCAGCTTGTCTAGCTCGAAGGGACAGGCGAACACCGGGGAGCTGTTTTTT. This translates into CASSLSSSKGQANTGELFF.

This clonotype was seen ten or more times. V usage is TRBV5-6 and J usage is TRBJ2-7; TRBD2 matches at 8 bases. The CDR3 loop spans 16 amino acids. J was trimmed by 2 bases and V by 7 bases; bases with no gene match: 14. Germline-derived CDR1 and CDR2 are SGHDT and YYEEEE. The CDR3 is CASLRGSGGTTYEQYF. In nucleotides, the CDR3 is TGTGCCAGCTTACGCGGGAGCGGGGGTACTACCTACGAGCAGTACTTC.

This clonotype was seen a few times. CDR3 residues: CASSISIPGELFF. The CDR3 DNA reads TGTGCCAGTAGCATCAGTATACCCGGGGAGCTGTTTTTT. The chain couples TRBV19 to TRBJ2-2; D not certain. The CDR3 length is 13 residues. Trimming pared 6 bases from V and 6 bases from J, leaving 11 bases between. Germline lookup yields CDR1 LNHDA and CDR2 SQIVND (reference sequence).

This chain connects TRBV19 to TRBJ2-3; 7 nucleotides agree with TRBD1. V gave up 7 bases and J gave up 1 base; unmatched junction bases: 2. The germline V gene encodes CDR1 LNHDA and CDR2 SQIVND (reference sequence). CDR3 length: 13 residues. For the CDR3, the DNA is TGTGCCAGTAAAACAGGGGGCACAGATACGCAGTATTTT. This codes for CASKTGGTDTQYF.

This clonotype has ten or more counts. V is TRBV24-1 and J is TRBJ2-5; D call uncertain. Germline V gives CDR1 KGHDR, CDR2 SFDVKD. V shed 4 bases and J shed 4 bases, with 15 bases lying between them. The CDR3 covers 15 residues. CDR3 coding DNA: TGTGCCACCAGTGACCCGGGCGCGACGGGAGAGACCCAGTACTTC. It codes for CATSDPGATGETQYF.

This clonotype was seen a handful of times. The chain carries TRBV27 and TRBJ1-5, with D perhaps TRBD1 (5 bases). The germline CDR1 and CDR2 sequences are MNHEY and SMNVEV (reference sequence). This CDR3 region has 14 residues. V was shortened by 8 bases and J by 1 base, with 12 bases between the two germline ends. CDR3: CASAGGPSNQPQHF. The CDR3 nucleotides are TGTGCCAGCGCCGGGGGACCGAGCAATCAGCCCCAGCATTTT.

This clonotype was found many times. The rearrangement links TRBV28 to TRBJ2-7; D unclear. V was clipped by 5 bases and J by 0 bases, with 14 bases between them. The CDR3 runs 15 residues. Germline V gene lookup returns CDR1 MDHEN and CDR2 SYDVKM. For the CDR3, the DNA is TGTGCCAGCAGTCACACGACACTGCTCTCCTACGAGCAGTACTTC. Translated, it gives CASSHTTLLSYEQYF.